Below are 20 T cell receptor beta chains sequenced from a single sample in a study of blood T cell repertoires in COVID-19. Sequenced by immunoSEQ multiplex PCR; TCRdb stores in-frame clones only, minus some. The sample has hundreds of thousands of clones, around nine tenths seen once; the top ten hold approximately 2%. The sequenced material came from PBMCs or T cells enriched from blood (not recorded which). The receptors were gathered from a woman under 30 who had recovered from COVID-19.

This chain uses TRBV27 with TRBJ2-5; TRBD2 is a possible D gene (5 bases). CDR1 MNHEY and CDR2 SMNVEV come from the germline V gene (reference sequence). V lost 3 bases to trimming and J lost 5 bases, with 13 bases between them. CDR3 length: 14 amino acids. CDR3 residues: CASSFKRGGETQYF. CDR3 nucleotide sequence: TGTGCCAGCAGTTTCAAAAGAGGCGGGGAGACCCAGTACTTC.

This sequence joins TRBV7-2 and TRBJ1-2; 11 bases align to TRBD1. The J segment lost 6 bases and the V segment lost 5 bases, leaving 20 bases of the junction unmatched. The CDR3 is 19 residues long. The germline V gene has CDR1 SGHTA and CDR2 FQGNSA. The CDR3 sequence is CASSLRGPTWDRGLHGYTF. The CDR3 coding sequence is TGTGCCAGCAGCCTCAGAGGCCCAACGTGGGACAGGGGGTTGCATGGCTACACCTTC. Full variable domain (remainder filled in from reference TRBV7-2 and TRBJ1-2): GAGVSQSPSNKVTEKGKDVELRCDPISGHTALYWYRQSLGQGLEFLIYFQGNSAPDKSGLPSDRFSAERTGGSVSTLTIQRTQQEDSAVYLCASSLRGPTWDRGLHGYTFGSGTRLTVV.

This rearrangement joins TRBV11-2 to TRBJ2-7, with a weak D call TRBD1 (6 bases). Per the germline V gene, CDR1 is SGHAT and CDR2 is FQNNGV. The CDR3 is 14 residues long. The germline V and J ends were trimmed by 1 base and 4 bases, with 11 bases remaining between them. CDR3 protein: CASSLGAGVYEQYF. Here the CDR3 DNA reads TGTGCCAGCAGCTTAGGGGCAGGGGTGTACGAGCAGTACTTC.

The chain's CDR3 is CASSSSGGAGGGKLFF. CDR3 sequence (DNA): TGTGCCAGCAGCTCCTCAGGCGGTGCTGGTGGCGGGAAACTGTTTTTT. The chain is built from TRBV5-4 and TRBJ1-4; D gene uncertain. V lost 3 bases, J lost 11 bases, and 23 bases lay in between. CDR3 length equals 16 residues. From germline, CDR1 is SGHNT and CDR2 YYREEE (reference sequence). Full variable domain (missing parts from reference TRBV5-4 and TRBJ1-4): ETGVTQSPTHLIKTRGQQVTLRCSSQSGHNTVSWYQQALGQGPQFIFQYYREEENGRGNFPPRFSGLQFPNYSSELNVNALELDDSALYLCASSSSGGAGGGKLFFGSGTQLSVL.

The chain carries TRBV6-1 and TRBJ1-2; D uncertain. Germline V gene data show CDR1 as MNHNS and CDR2 as SASEGT. The CDR3 is made up of 14 amino acids. V was cut by 1 base and J by 4 bases, with 10 bases left in between. The CDR3: CASSEVEGPYGYTF. CDR3 bases: TGTGCCAGCAGTGAAGTGGAGGGCCCCTATGGCTACACCTTC.

This clone was seen only a few times. The rearrangement links TRBV7-9 to TRBJ2-3; 9 nucleotides agree with TRBD2. J was trimmed by 1 base and V by 3 bases; bases with no gene match: 5. Germline V CDR1 and CDR2: SEHNR, FQNEAQ (reference sequence). The CDR3 totals 16 residues. This CDR3 is CASSFLSGRGTDTQYF. The CDR3 DNA reads as TGTGCCAGCAGCTTCCTTAGCGGGAGAGGCACAGATACGCAGTATTTT.

J is TRBJ1-1 and V is TRBV5-1; D perhaps matches TRBD1 (6 bases). This CDR3 is built from 15 residues. Trimming cost V 3 bases and J 2 bases, with 14 bases left between them. Germline V gene sequence: CDR1 SGHRS, CDR2 YFSETQ. In DNA, the CDR3 is TGCGCCAGCAGCTCGGACGGACAGCCAAACACTGAAGCTTTCTTT. Protein: CASSSDGQPNTEAFF.

The chain couples TRBV4-1 to TRBJ1-5; D perhaps matches TRBD1 (5 bases). CDR1 and CDR2 from the germline V gene are MGHRA and YSYEKL. This CDR3 has 14 residues. Trimming took 4 bases from V and 3 from J, leaving 10 bases between them. The CDR3 is CASSRGTNNQPQHF. Written as DNA, the CDR3 is TGCGCCAGCAGCCGCGGGACCAACAATCAGCCCCAGCATTTT.

With respect to this clone: It is likely a read error, because the conserved phenylalanine at the end of the CDR3 is missing. The chain links TRBV28 to TRBJ2-7, with D uncertain. In germline, CDR1 is MDHEN, CDR2 SYDVKM. The length of the CDR3 is 11 residues. The V and J ends lost 8 bases and 7 bases respectively, with 12 bases between them. CDR3 nucleotides: TGTGCCAGCGGTTCCCGTTGGGAGCAGTACCTC. It specifies CASGSRWEQYL.

The V call is TRBV4-2, the J call TRBJ2-7; 9 nucleotides align to TRBD1. This CDR3 is 20 amino acids long. V was pared by 1 base and J by 1 base, with 17 bases of the junction left unmatched. The germline CDR1 and CDR2 sequences are LGHNA and YNFKEQ. In DNA form, the CDR3 reads TGTGCCAGCAGCCAAGTTTGGATGGCCGGGACAGGGTTTGGATCCTACGAGCAGTACTTC. Its protein is CASSQVWMAGTGFGSYEQYF.

V gene TRBV7-9 combines with J gene TRBJ1-1; a weak D match, TRBD1 (6 bases). The CDR3 runs 14 residues. Trimming took off 1 base at V and 6 bases at J, with 12 bases between the two ends. CDR1 and CDR2 from the germline V gene are SEHNR and FQNEAQ (reference sequence). CDR3 loop: CASSLDRVRAEAFF. The CDR3 coding sequence is TGTGCCAGCAGCTTAGACAGGGTGAGGGCTGAAGCTTTCTTT.

The rearrangement joins TRBV3-1 (or the pseudogene TRBV3-2) to TRBJ2-7; 8 bases match TRBD2. The CDR3 covers 15 residues. Germline V gives CDR1 LGHDT, CDR2 YNNKEL (reference sequence). With V trimmed by 5 bases and J by 3 bases, 9 bases remained unmatched. CDR3 in DNA: TGTGCCAGCAGCACATCGGCCAGCGGGGGCTACGAGCAGTACTTC. Protein: CASSTSASGGYEQYF.

The chain has TRBV5-4 and TRBJ1-2, with TRBD1 identical over 8 bases. The CDR3 covers 17 residues. Germline loops: CDR1 SGHNT, CDR2 YYREEE (reference sequence). V lost 4 bases and J lost 2; bases outside the gene matches: 13. The CDR3 protein is CASSQGGQVGQNYGYTF. The CDR3 nucleotides are TGTGCCAGCAGCCAGGGGGGACAGGTCGGGCAGAACTATGGCTACACCTTC.

The chain joins TRBV18 to TRBJ2-2; 10 positions agree with TRBD1. The CDR3 spans 15 residues. Germline CDR1 reads KGHSH; CDR2 reads LQKENI. V shed 4 bases and J 5 bases; nucleotides not matched to a gene: 4. CDR3 sequence (DNA): TGTGCCAGCTCACACGGGACAGGGGAAACCGGGGAGCTGTTTTTT. Protein sequence: CASSHGTGETGELFF.

The chain is built from TRBV5-6 and TRBJ1-1; a possible D gene is TRBD1 (6 bases). This CDR3 is built from 14 residues. Germline assignment: CDR1 SGHDT and CDR2 YYEEEE. Trimming removed 3 bases from V and 1 base from J, with 10 bases in between. CDR3 nucleotide sequence: TGTGCCAGCAGCTCCCAGGGGCGGAACACTGAAGCTTTCTTT. This encodes CASSSQGRNTEAFF.

The chain employs TRBV10-3 and TRBJ2-1, with a possible D match to TRBD2 (5 bases). This CDR3 has 14 amino acids. V was shortened by 10 bases and J by 0 bases, with 13 bases between the two germline ends. Germline lookup yields CDR1 ENHRY and CDR2 SYGVKD. The CDR3 loop is CATASGSSYNEQFF. The CDR3 DNA is TGTGCCACCGCCAGCGGAAGCTCCTACAATGAGCAGTTCTTC.

The chain recombines TRBV5-4 with TRBJ2-3; TRBD2 is a possible D gene (6 bases). There are 15 residues in the CDR3. Per the germline V gene, CDR1 is SGHNT and CDR2 is YYREEE (reference sequence). The ends were cut back, 3 bases at V and 0 bases at J, with 11 bases in the middle. The chain's CDR3 is CASSSGLSSTDTQYF. The CDR3 nucleotides read TGTGCCAGCAGCTCGGGACTGTCTAGCACAGATACGCAGTATTTT.

This clone was observed a handful of times. The V gene is TRBV7-2, the J gene TRBJ1-2; D might be TRBD1 (5 bases). This CDR3 spans 14 amino acids. V was clipped by 1 base and J by 4 bases, with 10 bases between them. Germline values: CDR1 SGHTA, CDR2 FQGNSA. DNA of the CDR3: TGTGCCAGCAGCTTAGAAACTACAGGCTATGGCTACACCTTC. Protein product: CASSLETTGYGYTF.

This clone was detected only a few times. The rearrangement joins TRBV9 to TRBJ1-6; tentatively, D is TRBD1 (5 bases). Germline CDR1 and CDR2: SGDLS and YYNGEE. The germline V and J ends were trimmed by 4 bases and 5 bases, with 22 bases remaining between them. The CDR3 covers 18 residues. CDR3 nucleotide sequence: TGTGCCAGCAGCACCGGCCCGGGCGGGACGGGACATAATTCACCCCTCCACTTT. This codes for CASSTGPGGTGHNSPLHF.

V gene TRBV10-2 combines with J gene TRBJ1-5; D unresolved. CDR3 length equals 16 residues. Trimming took off 0 bases at V and 5 bases at J, with 14 bases between the two ends. Per germline, CDR1 WSHSY and CDR2 SAAADI. The chain's CDR3 is CASSESFSSPYQPQHF. CDR3 coding DNA: TGCGCCAGCAGTGAGTCGTTTAGCAGCCCTTATCAGCCCCAGCATTTT.